Each of the 32 T cell receptor beta chains below was sequenced from the same sample in a study of OX40 agonist ivuxolimab in advanced cancers. Library construction relied on the immunoSEQ multiplex PCR assay. TCRdb limited this immuneACCESS table to in-frame rearrangements with V and J called. A share of clones is missing; checked studies link under half to unresolved V genes, and the rest is unexplained. A total of 75,000 to 100,000 clones appear in this sample, roughly 91% of them only once. Around 0.31% of the sample belongs to the ten largest clones. The starting material was CD4+ or CD8+ T cells sorted from blood, obtained in a trial of the OX40 agonist ivuxolimab. The receptors shown here come from an adult with an advanced solid tumor such as melanoma, head and neck, liver or kidney cancer.

In nucleotides, the CDR3 is TGCGCCAGCAGCTTGTACCGGGGGCTGGAGACGGAGGAGCAGTACTTC. Protein sequence: CASSLYRGLETEEQYF. The chain uses TRBV5-1 and TRBJ2-7, with D perhaps matching TRBD1 or TRBD2 (6 bases each). CDR1 SGHRS and CDR2 YFSETQ come from the germline V gene. The CDR3 contains 16 residues. With 1 base removed from V and 7 bases from J, the gap between germline ends came to 21 bases.

The V gene is TRBV11-3, the J gene TRBJ2-4, with D possibly matching TRBD1 (6 bases). The CDR3 totals 14 residues. Germline CDR1 SGHNT, CDR2 YENEEA. V lost 5 bases and J 5 bases, leaving 13 bases between the germline ends. This CDR3 reads CASSEGGHQNIQYF. For the CDR3, the DNA is TGTGCCAGCAGCGAAGGGGGACATCAAAACATTCAGTACTTC.

The CDR3 here is CASSRDSRPNTEAFF. CDR3 nucleotide sequence: TGTGCCAGCAGTCGGGACAGCCGTCCTAACACTGAAGCTTTCTTT. This rearrangement joins TRBV6-5 to TRBJ1-1; 7 nucleotides line up with TRBD1. The germline V gene has CDR1 MNHEY and CDR2 SVGAGI. The CDR3 loop spans 15 amino acids. The junction had 8 bases not matched to a gene; V was cut back by 5 bases and J by 2 bases.

J is TRBJ1-2 and V is TRBV11-2; 7 nucleotides match TRBD1. V lost 5 bases and J lost 5; bases outside the gene matches: 11. The CDR3 is 15 residues long. Germline CDR1 is SGHAT and CDR2 is FQNNGV. The CDR3 loop reads CASSAQTGASYGYTF. CDR3 nucleotide sequence: TGTGCCAGCAGCGCACAAACAGGGGCTAGTTATGGCTACACCTTC. Looking up the rest from reference TRBV11-2 and TRBJ1-2 gives the full variable domain: EAGVAQSPRYKIIEKRQSVAFWCNPISGHATLYWYQQILGQGPKLLIQFQNNGVVDDSQLPKDRFSAERLKGVDSTLKIQPAKLEDSAVYLCASSAQTGASYGYTFGSGTRLTVV.

This chain uses TRBV2 with TRBJ2-7; no clear D. The length of the CDR3 is 14 residues. Trimming pared 3 bases from V and 3 bases from J, leaving 12 bases between. Germline V gene lookup returns CDR1 SNHLY and CDR2 FYNNEI. CDR3 coding DNA: TGTGCCAGCAGTGATCAACAGACCTACTACGAGCAGTACTTC. Residues: CASSDQQTYYEQYF.

The V and J genes are TRBV7-9 and TRBJ2-5, with D possibly TRBD1 on 5 matching bases. Per the germline V gene, CDR1 is SEHNR and CDR2 is FQNEAQ (reference sequence). Trimming pared 2 bases from V and 5 bases from J, leaving 9 bases between. The CDR3 spans 13 residues. The DNA for the CDR3 is TGTGCCAGCAGCTTATCTGGGGCCGAGACCCAGTACTTC. Translating gives CASSLSGAETQYF. Full variable domain (rest looked up from reference TRBV7-9 and TRBJ2-5): DTGVSQNPRHKITKRGQNVTFRCDPISEHNRLYWYRQTLGQGPEFLTYFQNEAQLEKSRLLSDRFSAERPKGSFSTLEIQRTEQGDSAMYLCASSLSGAETQYFGPGTRLLVL.

The V call is TRBV7-9, the J call TRBJ2-7; 7 bases agree with TRBD1. There are 16 residues in the CDR3. From germline, CDR1 is SEHNR and CDR2 FQNEAQ (reference sequence). Losses at the gene ends were 5 bases for V and 0 bases for J; bases not matched to a gene: 10. The DNA for the CDR3 is TGTGCCAGCAGCCGCTCAAGGGGGCCTACCTCCTACGAGCAGTACTTC. This encodes CASSRSRGPTSYEQYF.

The CDR3 DNA follows: TGTGCCAGCAGCCCGCGACAGGGCCTTAATGAAAAACTGTTTTTT. As protein: CASSPRQGLNEKLFF. V is TRBV9 and J is TRBJ1-4; 7 bases are a match to TRBD1. CDR1 is SGDLS, CDR2 YYNGEE, per germline. The CDR3 loop spans 15 amino acids. The trim removed 4 bases at V and 4 bases at J, leaving 7 bases unmatched.

This sequence joins TRBV29-1 and TRBJ2-5; no clear D. The CDR3 sequence is 12 residues long. With 7 bases removed from V and 4 bases from J, the gap between germline ends came to 13 bases. Looked up from germline, CDR1 is SQVTM and CDR2 is ANQGSEA. This CDR3 is CSALHSGETQYF. CDR3 nucleotide sequence: TGCAGCGCCCTTCACTCGGGAGAGACCCAGTACTTC.

The chain combines TRBV28 with TRBJ2-7, with D possibly called TRBD1 or TRBD2 (5 bases each). Germline CDR1 and CDR2: MDHEN and SYDVKM. The CDR3 contains 14 residues. Trimming removed 7 bases at V and 7 bases at J, with 20 bases between. For the CDR3, the DNA is TGTGCCAGCAAGCTAGGGACGGGGACGAGGGAGCAGTACTTC. It encodes CASKLGTGTREQYF.

The V and J genes are TRBV28 and TRBJ1-2; D unresolved. V was shortened by 5 bases and J by 7 bases, with 11 bases between the two germline ends. The CDR3 covers 12 residues. CDR1 and CDR2 from the germline V gene are MDHEN and SYDVKM. Written as DNA, the CDR3 is TGTGCCAGCAGTCAAGCAGGTTTTGGCTACACCTTC. Encoded protein: CASSQAGFGYTF.

J is TRBJ2-1 and V is TRBV12-5; TRBD1 agrees at 7 bases. The CDR3 covers 13 residues. Germline V gene sequence: CDR1 LGHNT, CDR2 FRNRAP. The V gene end was trimmed by 5 bases and the J gene end by 4 bases; junction bases not matched to a gene: 2. CDR3 coding DNA: TGTGCTAGTGGTAAGGACAGGTACAATGAGCAGTTCTTC. Its protein is CASGKDRYNEQFF. Supplemented by reference TRBV12-5 and TRBJ2-1, the full variable domain reads DARVTQTPRHKVTEMGQEVTMRCQPILGHNTVFWYRQTMMQGLELLAYFRNRAPLDDSGMPKDRFSAEMPDATLATLKIQPSEPRDSAVYFCASGKDRYNEQFFGPGTRLTVL.

This chain's CDR3 is CASSSTPPLRNEQFF. The CDR3 DNA is TGTGCCAGCAGTTCGACCCCCCCGCTGCGCAATGAGCAGTTCTTC. The V and J genes are TRBV6-6 and TRBJ2-1, with D unresolved. The length of the CDR3 is 15 residues. The V gene's germline CDR1 is MNHNY and CDR2 SVGAGI (reference sequence). Trimming took off 4 bases at V and 6 bases at J, with 16 bases between the two ends.

This clone appeared once. This chain links TRBV23-1 with TRBJ2-3; TRBD1 or TRBD2 may be the D gene (5 bases each). TRBV23-1 is marked as an open reading frame, function uncertain. This CDR3 contains 14 residues. V was trimmed by 4 bases and J by 4 bases, leaving 12 bases between them. CDR3 region: CASSRGRDPDTQYF. The CDR3 nucleotides read TGCGCCAGCAGTCGGGGCAGGGACCCAGATACGCAGTATTTT.

The chain carries TRBV28 and TRBJ2-2; 12 bases map to TRBD1. The CDR3 length is 18 residues. With 3 bases clipped from V and 5 bases from J, the junction kept 10 bases outside the gene matches. Germline lookup yields CDR1 MDHEN and CDR2 SYDVKM. The CDR3 is CASSFWDRGRSGTGELFF. The CDR3 DNA reads as TGTGCCAGCAGTTTTTGGGACAGGGGGCGTTCAGGTACCGGGGAGCTGTTTTTT.

V usage is TRBV5-1 and J usage is TRBJ2-2; no clear D. V dropped 4 bases and J dropped 0 bases, with 7 bases sitting between them. The CDR3 is 14 amino acids. Germline V gene lookup returns CDR1 SGHRS and CDR2 YFSETQ. The chain's CDR3 is CASSKSSNTGELFF. The CDR3 DNA sequence: TGCGCCAGCAGCAAGAGCTCGAACACCGGGGAGCTGTTTTTT.

The chain combines TRBV4-1 with TRBJ2-7, with no clear D. Germline CDR1 and CDR2: MGHRA and YSYEKL. Trimming took 1 base from V and 4 from J, leaving 17 bases between them. The CDR3 has 16 residues. This CDR3 reads CASSQAASNNAYEQYF. CDR3 sequence (DNA): TGCGCCAGCAGCCAAGCTGCCTCAAACAACGCTTACGAGCAGTACTTC.

The chain is built from TRBV7-9 and TRBJ2-1, with 13 positions matching TRBD2. CDR1 is SEHNR and CDR2 is FQNEAQ in the germline V gene (reference sequence). V dropped 5 bases and J dropped 2; count of bases not matched to a gene: 9. CDR3 length equals 18 residues. In DNA form, the CDR3 reads TGTGCCAGCAGCCAAGGACTAGCGGGAGCGCGAACCTACAATGAGCAGTTCTTC. This translates into CASSQGLAGARTYNEQFF.

The V and J genes are TRBV15 and TRBJ1-1; D gene unclear. Germline CDR1 and CDR2: LNHNV and YYDKDF (reference sequence). The V gene lost 3 bases and the J gene lost 5 bases, with 25 bases spanning the gap. The length of the CDR3 is 18 residues. The CDR3 sequence is CATSRSITVARRETEAFF. The DNA of the CDR3 is TGTGCCACCAGCAGGTCAATAACGGTGGCCCGCCGGGAGACTGAAGCTTTCTTT.

This clone was counted once. This chain joins TRBV7-8 and TRBJ1-2; D unresolved. The CDR3 contains 13 residues. V lost 4 bases to trimming and J lost 4 bases, with 10 bases between them. Germline values: CDR1 SGHVS, CDR2 FQNEAQ. The CDR3 DNA reads as TGTGCCAGCAGCTCGGACGCCGGCTATGGCTACACCTTC. This translates into CASSSDAGYGYTF.

The chain combines TRBV19 with TRBJ2-7; 8 bases are a match to TRBD1. J lost 6 bases, V lost 4 bases, and 8 bases had no gene match. CDR1 and CDR2 (germline): LNHDA, SQIVND (reference sequence). This CDR3 is 14 amino acids long. This chain's CDR3 is CASSTRQGAIEQYF. CDR3 coding DNA: TGTGCCAGTAGTACCAGGCAGGGGGCGATCGAGCAGTACTTC.

This chain uses TRBV7-7 with TRBJ1-1; no clear D gene. This CDR3 is built from 13 residues. The germline CDR1 and CDR2 sequences are SSHAT and FNYEAQ (reference sequence). The germline V and J ends were trimmed by 3 bases and 2 bases, with 7 bases remaining between them. The DNA of the CDR3 is TGTGCCAGCAGCTTGGAGAAAAACACTGAAGCTTTCTTT. Its protein is CASSLEKNTEAFF.

This CDR3 reads CSVANRGVTEAFF. As DNA, the CDR3 is TGCAGCGTTGCAAACAGGGGAGTCACTGAAGCTTTCTTT. The genes are TRBV29-1 and TRBJ1-1, with 7 positions matching TRBD1. The CDR3 is 13 residues long. Germline values: CDR1 SQVTM, CDR2 ANQGSEA. V lost 4 bases to trimming and J lost 4 bases; unmatched junction nucleotides: 6.

The chain is built from TRBV5-4 and TRBJ1-4, with D possibly being TRBD1 (5 bases). V lost 3 bases and J lost 7, with 19 bases in between. Germline loops: CDR1 SGHNT, CDR2 YYREEE (reference sequence). The CDR3 is 16 residues long. The CDR3 loop is CASSSGGQPGGEKLFF. CDR3 nucleotides: TGTGCCAGCAGCTCAGGCGGCCAGCCCGGGGGTGAAAAACTGTTTTTT.

This rearrangement joins TRBV4-1 to TRBJ2-3; D call uncertain. From germline, CDR1 is MGHRA and CDR2 YSYEKL. The V and J ends lost 3 bases and 6 bases respectively, with 16 bases between them. This CDR3 region has 15 residues. CDR3 residues: CASSQAARSVDTQYF. CDR3 nucleotide sequence: TGCGCCAGCAGCCAGGCCGCCCGGAGTGTTGATACGCAGTATTTT.

The chain joins TRBV6-1 to TRBJ1-2; no definite D call. CDR3 length: 16 amino acids. The germline CDR1 and CDR2 sequences are MNHNS and SASEGT. The V and J ends lost 0 bases and 4 bases respectively, with 15 bases between them. The CDR3 bases are TGTGCCAGCAGTGAAGCAGGCGTCAGGCTGGGCTATGGCTACACCTTC. Residues: CASSEAGVRLGYGYTF.

The rearrangement links TRBV7-2 to TRBJ2-7, with 12 bases lining up with TRBD1. This CDR3 has 15 amino acids. Germline CDR1 SGHTA, CDR2 FQGNSA. V lost 3 bases to trimming and J lost 6 bases; unmatched junction nucleotides: 6. Written as DNA, the CDR3 is TGTGCCAGCAGCTTCCTCGGGGACAGGGGGCGCGAGCAGTACTTC. Its protein product is CASSFLGDRGREQYF.

The chain links TRBV30 to TRBJ2-7, with 7 bases fitting TRBD2. V was pared by 0 bases and J by 6 bases, with 11 bases of the junction left unmatched. Germline CDR1 GTSNPN, CDR2 SVGIG (reference sequence). This CDR3 contains 15 residues. In DNA form, the CDR3 reads TGTGCCTGGAGTGTAAGTCTAGCGGCTCCCCGCGAGCAGTACTTC. Protein: CAWSVSLAAPREQYF.

V gene TRBV7-9 combines with J gene TRBJ2-1; D is ambiguous. Germline V CDR1 and CDR2: SEHNR, FQNEAQ (reference sequence). V gave up 5 bases and J gave up 8 bases, with 10 bases separating them. This CDR3 has 12 amino acids. The CDR3, as DNA: TGTGCCAGCAGCCCCCGCTCTTATGAGCAGTTCTTC. Translated, it gives CASSPRSYEQFF.

The chain employs TRBV6-6 and TRBJ2-3; D is possibly TRBD2 (6 bases). This CDR3 is built from 12 residues. Germline V CDR1 and CDR2: MNHNY, SVGAGI (reference sequence). The V and J ends lost 8 bases and 4 bases respectively, with 10 bases between them. CDR3 DNA: TGTGCCAGCTCGGAGGGATCAGATACGCAGTATTTT. It is translated as CASSEGSDTQYF.

This clone appeared once. The gene calls are TRBV7-2 and TRBJ2-3; a weak D match, TRBD2 (5 bases). The V and J ends lost 3 bases and 3 bases respectively, with 13 bases between them. Germline V gene sequence: CDR1 SGHTA, CDR2 FQGNSA. The CDR3 totals 15 residues. Written as DNA, the CDR3 is TGTGCCAGCAGCTTGAGGGCAGGTGAAACAGATACGCAGTATTTT. This codes for CASSLRAGETDTQYF.

This chain connects TRBV5-1 to TRBJ2-7; D is undetermined. Germline lookup yields CDR1 SGHRS and CDR2 YFSETQ. The length of the CDR3 is 14 residues. V gave up 5 bases and J gave up 0 bases, with 12 bases separating them. CDR3 loop: CASRSRLASYEQYF. CDR3 coding DNA: TGCGCCAGCAGATCGCGGCTCGCCTCCTACGAGCAGTACTTC. Based on the CDR3 plus reference TRBV5-1 and TRBJ2-7, the full variable domain is KAGVTQTPRYLIKTRGQQVTLSCSPISGHRSVSWYQQTPGQGLQFLFEYFSETQRNKGNFPGRFSGRQFSNSRSEMNVSTLELGDSALYLCASRSRLASYEQYFGPGTRLTVT.